The clone carrying this T cell receptor beta chain was recorded at least ten times. Its matching antigen is unknown. Via MiXCR, TCRdb re-called the reads, giving one row per CDR3 protein. The sample contains hundreds of thousands of distinct CDR3 sequences, 30% to 35% of which appear only once. This entry comes from a study of T cell repertoires in cytomegalovirus infection. With 2 bases clipped from V and 4 bases from J, the junction kept 12 bases outside the gene matches. CDR1 SGHTA and CDR2 FQGNSA come from the germline V gene. This CDR3 spans 17 amino acids. This receptor was taken from a human donor in good health (CMV status not recorded). Some clones in this sample may be carry-over from other donors' samples. The sequenced sample was cultured PBMCs, obtained from culture after CMV antigen stimulation. The chain uses TRBV7-2 and TRBJ1-1, with 8 bases lining up with TRBD1. The CDR3 sequence: CASSLQDRGAWRTEAFF. The DNA of the CDR3 is TGTGCCAGCAGCTTACAAGACAGGGGAGCTTGGCGCACTGAAGCTTTCTTT.